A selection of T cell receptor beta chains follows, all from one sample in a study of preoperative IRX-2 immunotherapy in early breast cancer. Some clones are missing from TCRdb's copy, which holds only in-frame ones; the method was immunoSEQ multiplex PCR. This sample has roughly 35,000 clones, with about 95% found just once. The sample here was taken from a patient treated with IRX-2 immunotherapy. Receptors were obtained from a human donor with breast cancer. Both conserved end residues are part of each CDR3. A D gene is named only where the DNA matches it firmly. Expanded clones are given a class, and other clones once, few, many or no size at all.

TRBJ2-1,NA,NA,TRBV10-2,TGCGCCAGCACACTCCTGAGCGCCGGTGAGCAGTTCTTC,CASTLLSAGEQFF
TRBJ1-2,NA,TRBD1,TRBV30,TGTGCCTGGACAGGTACAGGGGGCGTGCTAGTCTATGGCTACACCTTC,CAWTGTGGVLVYGYTF
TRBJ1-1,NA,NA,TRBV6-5,TGTGCCAGCATCCAGAACACTGAAGCTTTCTTT,CASIQNTEAFF
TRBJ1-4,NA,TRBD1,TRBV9,TGTGCCAGCAGCGAAACATCCCAAGGACAGGGCGGCGAAAAACTGTTTTTT,CASSETSQGQGGEKLFF
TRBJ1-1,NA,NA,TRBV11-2,TGTGCCAGCAGCCCCCGCGTTGAAGCTTTCTTT,CASSPRVEAFF
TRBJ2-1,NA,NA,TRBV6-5,TGTGCCAGTCATCGGGACAATGAGCAGTTCTTC,CASHRDNEQFF
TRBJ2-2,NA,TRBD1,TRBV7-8,TGTGCCAGCAGACCGACAGGGGCCGGGGAGCTGTTTTTT,CASRPTGAGELFF
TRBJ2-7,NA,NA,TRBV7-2,TGTGCCAGCAGCTTAGAAGTGGGGACACTCTACGAGCAGTACTTC,CASSLEVGTLYEQYF
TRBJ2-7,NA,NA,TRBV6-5,TGTGCCAGCAGTCCCCAGGGATACGAGCAGTACTTC,CASSPQGYEQYF
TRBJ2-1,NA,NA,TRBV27,TGTGCCAGCAGTTTATGGGTCAGCTCCTACAATGAGCAGTTCTTC,CASSLWVSSYNEQFF
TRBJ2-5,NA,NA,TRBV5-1,TGCGCCAGCAGCGTGAGGGGAGGAGAGACCCAGTACTTC,CASSVRGGETQYF
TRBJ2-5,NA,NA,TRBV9,TGTGCCAGCAGCGCGAACAGGGAGACCCAGTACTTC,CASSANRETQYF
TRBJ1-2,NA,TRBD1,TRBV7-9,TGTGCCAGCAGCTCGGAGACAGGGGCTGGCTACACCTTC,CASSSETGAGYTF
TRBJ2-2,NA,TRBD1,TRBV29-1,TGCAGCGTCAAAATCGGGACAGAGAACACCGGGGAGCTGTTTTTT,CSVKIGTENTGELFF
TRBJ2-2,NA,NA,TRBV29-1,TGCAGCGTTGAGGGGTTCGGGGACACCGGGGAGCTGTTTTTT,CSVEGFGDTGELFF
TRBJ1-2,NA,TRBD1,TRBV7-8,TGTGCCAGCAGCTTCGCCGGGACAGGATATGGCTACACCTTC,CASSFAGTGYGYTF
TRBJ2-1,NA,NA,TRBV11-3,TGTGCCAGCAGCAGGGTCGGTACTAACGGAGATGAGCAGTTCTTC,CASSRVGTNGDEQFF
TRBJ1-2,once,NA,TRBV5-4,TGTGCCAGCAGAACCCGATTCGGCTATGGCTACACCTTC,CASRTRFGYGYTF
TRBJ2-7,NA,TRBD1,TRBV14,TGTGCCAGCAGCCAATCCTGGGAGACAGGGTATTCCTACGAGCAGTACTTC,CASSQSWETGYSYEQYF
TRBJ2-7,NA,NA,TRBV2,TGTGCCAGCAGTGAAGGGACTAACGGATACGAGCAGTACTTC,CASSEGTNGYEQYF
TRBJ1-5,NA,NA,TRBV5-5,TGTGCCAGCAGCTTGGGGACAGGCAATCAGCCCCAGCATTTT,CASSLGTGNQPQHF
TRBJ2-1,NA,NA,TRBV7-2,TGTGCCAGCAGCTTGAACCCTGGGTACAATGAGCAGCTCTTC,CASSLNPGYNEQLF
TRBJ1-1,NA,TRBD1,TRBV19,TGTGCCAGTAGTCTCAGGCAGGGGGCCGTATTAACTGAAGCTTTCTTT,CASSLRQGAVLTEAFF
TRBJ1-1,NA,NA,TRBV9,TGTGCCAGCGGATACAGTCTCATGAACACTGAAGCTTTCTTT,CASGYSLMNTEAFF
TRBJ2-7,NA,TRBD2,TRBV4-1,TGCGCCAGCAGCCAAGAGCTTATGGGGGGGACGGGCGAGCAGTACTTC,CASSQELMGGTGEQYF
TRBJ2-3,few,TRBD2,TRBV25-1,TGTGCCAGCGGAACTAGCGGGAGGTTTAGCACAGATACGCAGTATTTT,CASGTSGRFSTDTQYF
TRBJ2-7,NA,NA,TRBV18,TGTGCCAGCTCAACTGGACTTACCTACGAGCAGTACTTC,CASSTGLTYEQYF
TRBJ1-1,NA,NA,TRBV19,TGTGCCAGTAGTAATCATCGCGTAATGAACACTGAAGCTTTCTTT,CASSNHRVMNTEAFF
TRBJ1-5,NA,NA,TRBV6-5,TGTGCCAGCAGTTACGCCGGGGGGACGAGGGATCAGCCCCAGCATTTT,CASSYAGGTRDQPQHF
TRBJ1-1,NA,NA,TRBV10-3,TGTGCCATCAGAAGGCAGGGAACGAACACTGAAGCTTTCTTT,CAIRRQGTNTEAFF
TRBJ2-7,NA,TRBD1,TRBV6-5,TGTGCCACCTCACAGGGGGCCTACGAGCAGTACTTC,CATSQGAYEQYF
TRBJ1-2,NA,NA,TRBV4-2,TGTGCCAGCAGACCGGACCGAACCCTTAACTATGGCTACACCTTC,CASRPDRTLNYGYTF
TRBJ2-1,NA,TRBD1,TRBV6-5,TGTGCCAGCACCACGGGGGACAGGGCGTACAATGAGCAGTTCTTC,CASTTGDRAYNEQFF
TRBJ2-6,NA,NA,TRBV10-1,TGCGCCAGCAGTGAGTCTACTGGGGCCAACGTCCTGACTTTC,CASSESTGANVLTF
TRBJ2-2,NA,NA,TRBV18,TGTGCCAGCTCACCTTTTTCCCGGGCGGGCACCGGGGAGCTGTTTTTT,CASSPFSRAGTGELFF
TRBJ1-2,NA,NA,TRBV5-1,TGCGCCAGCAGTGGACACGACATTAACTATGGCTACACCTTC,CASSGHDINYGYTF
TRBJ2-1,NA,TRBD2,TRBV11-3,TGTGCCAGCAGCTTAACTAGCGTCAATGAGCAGTTCTTC,CASSLTSVNEQFF
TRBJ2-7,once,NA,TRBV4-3,TGCGCCAGCAGCAAACGGGACGCATCCTACGAGCAGTACTTC,CASSKRDASYEQYF
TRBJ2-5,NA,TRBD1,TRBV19,TGTGCCAGTAGTACCTCCGGGACAGAGAAAGAGACCCAGTACTTC,CASSTSGTEKETQYF
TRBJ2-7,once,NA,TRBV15,TGTGCCACCAGCAGAGACACTACAGGGAGGATCAATTCCTACGAGCAGTACTTC,CATSRDTTGRINSYEQYF
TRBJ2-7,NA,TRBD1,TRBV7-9,TGTGCCAGCAGCAGACCGGGACAGGGGATATCCTACGAGCAGTACTTC,CASSRPGQGISYEQYF
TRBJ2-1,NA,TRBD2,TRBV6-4,TGTGCCAGCAGTGACTCTGCGGCGGGGGGTGGTAATGAGCAGTTCTTC,CASSDSAAGGGNEQFF
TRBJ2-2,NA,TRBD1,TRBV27,TGTGCCAGCACCATGGACAGGGGAAGCACCGGGGAGCTGTTTTTT,CASTMDRGSTGELFF
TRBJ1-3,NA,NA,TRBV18,TGTGCCAGCTCACCATCAGCGGAAATCTCTGGAAACACCATATATTTT,CASSPSAEISGNTIYF
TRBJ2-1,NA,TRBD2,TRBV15,TGTGCCACCAGCAGGACTAGCGGGGGGAATGAGCAGTTCTTC,CATSRTSGGNEQFF
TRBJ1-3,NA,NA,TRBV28,TGTGCCAGCAGTTTATCCGGAAACACCATATATTTT,CASSLSGNTIYF
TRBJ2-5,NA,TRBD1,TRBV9,TGTGCCAGCAGCGCGACAGACAGGGGGGAGACCCAGTACTTC,CASSATDRGETQYF
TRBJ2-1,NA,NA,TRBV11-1,TGTGCCAGCAGCTTAGTGGTTCTCTCCTACAATGAGCAGTTCTTC,CASSLVVLSYNEQFF
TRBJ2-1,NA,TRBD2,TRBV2,TGTGCCAGCAGCAAACTAGCGGGGGGGCCGCGGAATGAGCAGTTCTTC,CASSKLAGGPRNEQFF
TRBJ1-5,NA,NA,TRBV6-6,TGTGCCAGCATACGGGGGGAAAGCAATCAGCCCCAGCATTTT,CASIRGESNQPQHF
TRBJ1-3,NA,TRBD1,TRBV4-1,TGCGCCAGCAGCCAAGATTGGGACAGTATATTATTCATCTCTGGAAACACCATATATTTT,CASSQDWDSILFISGNTIYF
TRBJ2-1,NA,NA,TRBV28,TGTGCCAGCAGCCTCACGGGTGATGAGCAGTTCTTC,CASSLTGDEQFF
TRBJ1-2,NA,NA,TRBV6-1,TGTGCCAGCACCCTAGCCTCCTCCTATGGCTACACCTTC,CASTLASSYGYTF
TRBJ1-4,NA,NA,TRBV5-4,TGTGCCAGCAGCCGGGAGGGGCGCGCTAATGAAAAACTGTTTTTT,CASSREGRANEKLFF
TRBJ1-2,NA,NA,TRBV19,TGTGCCAGTAGTATAGGGTCCCCGTATGGCTACACCTTC,CASSIGSPYGYTF
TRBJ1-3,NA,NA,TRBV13,TGTGCCAGCAGCCCCGGGGAGGGCTCTGGAAACACCATATATTTT,CASSPGEGSGNTIYF
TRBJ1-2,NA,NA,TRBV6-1,TGTGCCAGCAGTGAAGCGCTTCCCCATAACTATGGCTACACCTTC,CASSEALPHNYGYTF
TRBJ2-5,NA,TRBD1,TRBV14,TGTGCCAGCAGCCGTTCAAGTATGACAGGGGAGACCCAGTACTTC,CASSRSSMTGETQYF